This T cell receptor beta chain was retrieved from a study of early stage breast cancer tumors (TCRdb year 2017). As for the study more broadly: Of the approximately 15 invasive breast tumors, roughly 12 were found to be estrogen receptor-positive, progesterone receptor-positive and HER2-negative. The average read coverage per sample was around 10-fold. A total of some 2.6 million templates, representing 1,097,674 unique clonotypes, were detected across all samples. About 70% of the 12 ER+/PR+/HER2- tumors were invasive ductal carcinomas, while the other four were invasive lobular carcinomas.

Comment on this clone: Its antigen is not yet known. Base qualities were left out, and no much larger clone turns up one base away.

What the study reported, not specific to this receptor: Repertoires from blood and normal breast were more alike than repertoires from blood and tumor, and in about 90% of the 16 patients, comparing each tissue with blood separated tumor from normal. Enriched TCRB sequences shared across patients were mostly commonly generated sequences, unlikely to play an important role in the tumor microenvironment. Because the cohort was small, a breakdown by tumor subtype could not be done. Chain pairing and functional markers such as CD4, CD8 and FOXP3 were not captured by bulk genomic DNA sequencing of unsorted cells. Compared with adjacent normal breast tissue, tumors had approximately 2.5-fold higher T cell density and higher clonality.

The germline V gene gives CDR1 as SGHRS and CDR2 as YFSETQ. From its cysteine to its phenylalanine, the CDR3 spans 15 amino acids. The sequence is cut down to CDR3 DNA, 45 bases in frame from base 1. The V end loses 0 bases and the J end loses 4 bases, and a stretch of 13 bases separates them. Two independent genomic DNA replicates were amplified for each sample, with around 0.5 ug used for blood and 1.5 ug for tumor or normal breast. Following the manufacturer's instructions, the ImmunoSeq Intro kit was used to carry out TCRB sequencing on genomic DNA. Multiplex PCR ran around 32 cycles with proprietary primers and spike-in control sequences for absolute quantification. An 87-bp fragment spanning the CDR3 and flanking V and J genes was sequenced with single-end 150-bp reads. Each lane of an Illumina MiSeq using version 3.0 chemistry carried seven multiplexed samples, with two replicates per sample. In the original analysis: The vendor's proprietary pipeline handled the raw data processing, merging both replicates into a single result for each sample. To define clonotypes, the study grouped productive rearrangements that shared the V-gene family, CDR3 amino acid sequence and J-gene segment. To compute clonality, the normalized Shannon entropy (Pielou evenness) of TCRB abundances was subtracted from 1. To estimate T cell density, the total number of templates was divided by the number of input cells, which was inferred from the amount of DNA input. Recon was used with default parameters to estimate total repertoire diversity and clonality. A clonotype was considered tumor-enriched if its abundance in tumor exceeded 0.1% and was at least 32-fold higher than its abundance in normal breast. The table comes from immuneACCESS by way of TCRdb, which keeps in-frame sequences with V and J called. Part of the clones is missing from these tables; in studies checked, under half for an unresolved V gene and the rest for unknown reasons. D and trimming come from the DNA, and the V and J calls and clone size come from that table. In all, the sample holds fewer than 75,000 clones, and over 65% of those were seen once. The ten largest clones take up less than 4% of the sample.

The study profiled bulk TCR beta-chain repertoires in matched peripheral blood, tumor and adjacent normal breast tissue taken from some 15 patients with early-stage breast cancer. Before surgery, roughly 4.5-10 mL of whole blood was collected into EDTA tubes and then processed within 2 hours. Peripheral blood mononuclear cells were isolated by Ficoll-Paque centrifugation in SepMate-50 tubes. For storage in liquid nitrogen, PBMCs were cryopreserved as aliquots of about 1.9 to 4 million cells in around 90% FBS with about 10% DMSO. The Qiagen AllPrep DNA/RNA Mini kit was used for genomic DNA extraction.

This chain joins TRBV5-1 to TRBJ1-2; D gene: possibly TRBD1, on 6 matching bases. The source material was blood. The TCR originated in a person younger than 45 with breast cancer. The CDR3: CASSLDRAPLYGYTF. The DNA sequence reads TGCGCCAGCAGCTTGGACAGGGCCCCCCTCTATGGCTACACCTTC.